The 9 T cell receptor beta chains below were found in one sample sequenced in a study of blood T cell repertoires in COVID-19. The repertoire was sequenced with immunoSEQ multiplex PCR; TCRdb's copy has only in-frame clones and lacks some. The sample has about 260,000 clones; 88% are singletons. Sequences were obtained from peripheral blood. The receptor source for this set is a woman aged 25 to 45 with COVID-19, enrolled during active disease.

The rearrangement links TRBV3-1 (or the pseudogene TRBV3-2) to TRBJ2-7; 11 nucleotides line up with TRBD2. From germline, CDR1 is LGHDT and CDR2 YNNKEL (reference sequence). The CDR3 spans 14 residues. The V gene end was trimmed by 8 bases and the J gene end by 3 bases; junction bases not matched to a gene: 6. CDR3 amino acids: CASGLTSGSYEQYF. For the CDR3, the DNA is TGTGCCAGCGGGCTTACTAGCGGGAGCTACGAGCAGTACTTC.

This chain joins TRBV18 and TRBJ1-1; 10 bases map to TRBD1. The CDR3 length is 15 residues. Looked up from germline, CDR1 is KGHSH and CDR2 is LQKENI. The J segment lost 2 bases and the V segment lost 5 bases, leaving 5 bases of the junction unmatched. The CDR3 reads CASSEGQGGNTEAFF. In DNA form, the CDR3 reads TGTGCCAGCTCAGAAGGACAGGGGGGTAACACTGAAGCTTTCTTT.

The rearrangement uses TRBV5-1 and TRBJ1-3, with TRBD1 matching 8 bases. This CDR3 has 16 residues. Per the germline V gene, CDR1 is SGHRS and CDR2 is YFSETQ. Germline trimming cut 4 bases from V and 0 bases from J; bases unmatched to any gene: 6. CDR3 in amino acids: CASSQYDRGSGNTIYF. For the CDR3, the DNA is TGCGCCAGCAGCCAGTACGACAGGGGCTCTGGAAACACCATATATTTT. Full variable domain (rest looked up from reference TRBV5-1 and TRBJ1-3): KAGVTQTPRYLIKTRGQQVTLSCSPISGHRSVSWYQQTPGQGLQFLFEYFSETQRNKGNFPGRFSGRQFSNSRSEMNVSTLELGDSALYLCASSQYDRGSGNTIYFGEGSWLTVV.

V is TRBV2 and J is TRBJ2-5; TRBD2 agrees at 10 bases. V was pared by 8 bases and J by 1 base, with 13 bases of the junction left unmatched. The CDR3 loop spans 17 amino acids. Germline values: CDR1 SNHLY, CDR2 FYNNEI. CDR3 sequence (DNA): TGTGCCAGCCACAATCTAGCGGGAGCGGGTTTCCAAGAGACCCAGTACTTC. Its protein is CASHNLAGAGFQETQYF.

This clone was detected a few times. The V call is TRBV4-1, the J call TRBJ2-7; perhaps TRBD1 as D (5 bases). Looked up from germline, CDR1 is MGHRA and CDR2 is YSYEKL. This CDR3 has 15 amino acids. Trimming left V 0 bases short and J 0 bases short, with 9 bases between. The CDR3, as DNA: TGCGCCAGCAGCCAAGAGCCACAGGTCTCCTACGAGCAGTACTTC. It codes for CASSQEPQVSYEQYF.

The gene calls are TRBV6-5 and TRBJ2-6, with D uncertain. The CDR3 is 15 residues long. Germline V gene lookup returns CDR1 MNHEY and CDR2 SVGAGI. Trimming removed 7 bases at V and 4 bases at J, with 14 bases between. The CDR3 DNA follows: TGTGCCAGCACCCAGGATCCCCAGGGGGCCAACGTCCTGACTTTC. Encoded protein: CASTQDPQGANVLTF.

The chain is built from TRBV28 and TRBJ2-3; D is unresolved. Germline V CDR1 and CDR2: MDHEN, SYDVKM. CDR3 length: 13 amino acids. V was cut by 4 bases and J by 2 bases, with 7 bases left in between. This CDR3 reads CASSWSTTDTQYF. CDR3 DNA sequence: TGTGCCAGCAGTTGGTCTACCACAGATACGCAGTATTTT.

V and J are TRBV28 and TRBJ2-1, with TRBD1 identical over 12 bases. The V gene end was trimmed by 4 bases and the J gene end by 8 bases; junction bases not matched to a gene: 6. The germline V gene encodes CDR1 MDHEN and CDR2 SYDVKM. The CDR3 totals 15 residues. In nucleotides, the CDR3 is TGTGCCAGCAGTTCCCGGGACAGGGGGCTCGATGAGCAGTTCTTC. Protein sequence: CASSSRDRGLDEQFF.

The CDR3 protein is CASSRLAGAGTDTQYF. The CDR3 DNA reads as TGTGCCAGCAGCAGGCTAGCGGGAGCTGGCACAGATACGCAGTATTTT. V is TRBV5-4 and J is TRBJ2-3, with 10 bases matching TRBD2. The germline V gene has CDR1 SGHNT and CDR2 YYREEE (reference sequence). CDR3 length: 16 amino acids. The ends lost 4 bases at V and 1 base at J; junction bases unmatched: 6.